The rows below give T cell receptor beta chains drawn from one sample of a study of T cells in Graves' hyperthyroidism and ophthalmopathy. MiXCR, run by TCRdb on the multiplex PCR reads, gives a single entry per CDR3 protein. The sample carries approximately 640,000 distinct CDR3 sequences, approximately 15% recorded once. Sequenced material: blood. The source is a man aged 50-59 years with Graves' hyperthyroidism. Both conserved end residues are part of each CDR3. D genes are given only for firm matches. Rows may omit the clone size; those that give it use once, few, many or a size class.

V	size	length	J	D	CDR3	DNA
TRBV28	many	14	TRBJ2-1	.	CASKLQTTYNEQFF	TGTGCCAGCAAACTTCAGACGACCTACAATGAGCAGTTCTTC
TRBV12-3/TRBV12-4	.	17	TRBJ2-2	.	CASSPSSAPQGTGELFF	TGTGCCAGCAGCCCATCTAGCGCCCCGCAGGGCACCGGAGAGCTGTTTTTT
TRBV12-3/TRBV12-4	many	17	TRBJ2-1	.	CASSLRPGTFAEGEQFF	TGTGCCAGCAGTTTAAGGCCGGGGACATTCGCCGAAGGTGAGCAGTTCTTC
TRBV27	few	15	TRBJ1-4	.	CASSFGAGRSEKLFF	TGTGCCAGCAGTTTTGGGGCGGGGCGTAGTGAAAAACTGTTTTTT
TRBV11-2	few	16	TRBJ2-1	TRBD2	CASSLVAGGLGDEQFF	TGTGCCAGCAGCTTGGTAGCGGGAGGGCTCGGCGATGAGCAGTTCTTC
TRBV29-1	few	13	TRBJ2-3	.	CSVGDQGLDTQYF	TGCAGCGTTGGGGACCAGGGGCTAGATACGCAGTATTTT
TRBV24-1	few	16	TRBJ2-5	.	CATSAGDSGTGETQYF	TGTGCCACCAGTGCCGGGGACAGCGGGACCGGGGAGACCCAGTACTTC
TRBV2	many	15	TRBJ1-1	TRBD1	CASSNQGAFGTEAFF	TGTGCCAGCAGCAACCAGGGGGCCTTTGGCACTGAAGCTTTCTTT
TRBV7-9	.	15	TRBJ1-4	.	CASSLAGLGDEKLFF	TGTGCCAGCAGCTTAGCGGGCCTGGGGGACGAAAAACTGTTTTTT
TRBV20-1	.	16	TRBJ1-5	.	CSARDPSGLQNQPQHF	TGCAGTGCTAGAGATCCGAGCGGCCTACAAAATCAGCCCCAGCATTTT
TRBV3-1	few	13	TRBJ1-6	.	CASSQDSNSPLHF	TGTGCCAGCAGCCAAGATTCTAATTCACCCCTCCACTTT
TRBV7-9	.	14	TRBJ2-3	.	CASGYLVDPDTQYF	TGTGCCAGCGGCTATCTAGTGGATCCAGATACGCAGTATTTT
TRBV4-2	.	14	TRBJ1-5	.	CASSHQGSNQPQHF	TGTGCCAGCAGCCATCAGGGAAGCAATCAGCCCCAGCATTTT
TRBV19	.	14	TRBJ1-5	TRBD1	CASSKQGDDQPQHF	TGTGCCAGTAGCAAACAGGGGGACGATCAGCCCCAGCATTTT
TRBV20-1	many	16	TRBJ2-1	TRBD2	CSAIRYSSGIRNEQFF	TGCAGTGCCATAAGATATTCTAGCGGGATCAGAAATGAGCAGTTCTTC
TRBV27	many	17	TRBJ2-1	TRBD1	CASSDQGAIPGPNEQFF	TGTGCCAGCAGTGATCAGGGGGCTATCCCGGGACCCAATGAGCAGTTCTTC
TRBV3-1	few	16	TRBJ2-3	.	CASSPGAGGPTDTQYF	TGTGCCAGCAGCCCTGGGGCGGGCGGCCCCACAGATACGCAGTATTTT
TRBV5-1	.	17	TRBJ2-1	TRBD2	CASSAQGLASLYNEQFF	TGCGCCAGCAGTGCCCAGGGACTAGCTAGCCTCTACAATGAGCAGTTCTTC
TRBV6-5	many	15	TRBJ2-6	.	CASSYRYSGANVLTF	TGTGCCAGCAGTTACAGGTACTCTGGGGCCAACGTCCTGACTTTC
TRBV29-1	.	14	TRBJ2-1	TRBD2	CSVLAGGTCNEQFF	TGCAGCGTTCTTGCGGGAGGCACCTGCAATGAGCAGTTCTTC
TRBV30	few	17	TRBJ1-1	TRBD1	CAWSVPWGTGVGTEAFF	TGTGCCTGGAGTGTACCCTGGGGGACAGGGGTTGGTACTGAAGCTTTCTTT
TRBV28	many	11	TRBJ2-7	.	CASSLLYEQYF	TGTGCCAGCAGTTTATTGTACGAGCAGTACTTC
TRBV28	many	17	TRBJ2-2	TRBD2	CASRPGLAGADTGELFF	TGTGCCAGCAGACCCGGACTAGCGGGAGCCGACACCGGGGAGCTGTTTTTT
TRBV28	many	12	TRBJ2-7	.	CASRQGTNEQYF	TGTGCCAGCAGACAGGGTACCAACGAGCAGTACTTC
TRBV2	.	16	TRBJ2-3	TRBD2	CTSRHRGGASTDTQYF	TGCACCAGCAGACACCGCGGGGGGGCTAGCACAGATACGCAGTATTTT
TRBV28	many	13	TRBJ1-2	.	CASSEKANYGYTF	TGTGCCAGCAGTGAGAAAGCTAACTATGGCTACACCTTC
TRBV12-3/TRBV12-4	.	14	TRBJ1-5	TRBD1	CASRLGQGNQPQHF	TGTGCCAGCAGACTCGGACAGGGTAATCAGCCCCAGCATTTT
TRBV30	.	13	TRBJ2-7	TRBD1	CAWSGTATYEQYF	TGTGCCTGGTCCGGGACAGCAACCTACGAGCAGTACTTC
TRBV2	few	13	TRBJ2-7	TRBD2	CANGLAELYEQYF	TGTGCCAACGGACTAGCGGAGCTCTACGAGCAGTACTTC
TRBV7-2	few	14	TRBJ2-5	TRBD2	CASALAGGQETQYF	TGTGCCAGCGCACTAGCGGGAGGGCAAGAGACCCAGTACTTC
TRBV20-1	.	15	TRBJ1-5	.	CSARFLGTGWQPQHF	TGCAGTGCTAGATTTCTGGGTACAGGTTGGCAGCCCCAGCATTTT
TRBV6-5	.	15	TRBJ2-7	.	CASSYSRGFFYEQYF	TGTGCCAGCAGTTACTCAAGAGGGTTTTTCTACGAGCAGTACTTC
TRBV2	.	18	TRBJ2-7	TRBD1	CASSVAGRDRGRSGEQYF	TGTGCCAGCAGTGTAGCAGGGAGGGACAGGGGTCGATCTGGCGAGCAGTACTTC
TRBV28	few	15	TRBJ2-3	TRBD1	CASRSFRGSTDTQYF	TGTGCCAGCAGGTCCTTCAGGGGGAGCACAGATACGCAGTATTTT
TRBV19	many	13	TRBJ1-2	.	CASSIQGNYGYTF	TGTGCCAGTAGTATCCAGGGCAACTATGGCTACACCTTC